Listed below are T cell receptor beta chains from one sample, sequenced in a study of blood T cell repertoires in COVID-19. Clones were sequenced by immunoSEQ multiplex PCR, and TCRdb holds only the in-frame ones, with some missing. The sample lists more than 150,000 clones, approximately 88% occurring once. The sample taken for sequencing was peripheral blood. Source of these receptors: a woman in her sixties with acute or convalescent COVID-19. CDR3s include the opening cysteine and the closing phenylalanine or tryptophan. D genes are given only for firm matches. Where a row states a size, it is once, few, many or the class of an expanded clone; other rows omit it.

len	v_gene	j_gene	d_gene	abundance	CDR3aa	CDR3nt
15	TRBV11-2	TRBJ1-1	-	few	CASSLGGRGNTEAFF	TGTGCCAGCAGCTTAGGTGGTCGGGGGAACACTGAAGCTTTCTTT
15	TRBV19	TRBJ1-6	TRBD1	-	CASSRGTVGNSPLHF	TGTGCCAGTAGTAGGGGGACAGTGGGGAATTCACCCCTCCACTTT
17	TRBV24-1	TRBJ2-5	TRBD2	-	CATSDLGGGDYQETQYF	TGTGCCACCAGTGATCTCGGGGGAGGGGACTACCAAGAGACCCAGTACTTC
14	TRBV30	TRBJ1-5	TRBD1	-	CAWRGQGPDQPQHF	TGTGCCTGGAGGGGACAGGGCCCGGATCAGCCCCAGCATTTT
20	TRBV7-8	TRBJ2-1	TRBD2	-	CASSLVGRGLAGVLGNEQFF	TGTGCCAGCAGCTTAGTCGGTCGGGGACTAGCGGGGGTCCTTGGCAATGAGCAGTTCTTC
14	TRBV19	TRBJ1-6	-	few	CASSIREGNSPLHF	TGTGCCAGTAGTATTAGGGAGGGTAATTCACCCCTCCACTTT
17	TRBV6-1	TRBJ2-1	TRBD1	-	CASSEQLWGTGKDEQFF	TGTGCCAGCAGTGAGCAATTGTGGGGGACAGGGAAGGATGAGCAGTTCTTC
15	TRBV5-1	TRBJ1-2	TRBD1	-	CASRTQGGSDYGYTF	TGCGCCAGCAGAACTCAGGGGGGCAGCGACTATGGCTACACCTTC
14	TRBV19	TRBJ2-3	TRBD2	-	CASTGGLLTDTQYF	TGTGCCAGTACGGGAGGACTACTCACAGATACGCAGTATTTT
16	TRBV7-6	TRBJ2-1	-	-	CASSSETGRLNNEQFF	TGTGCCAGCAGCTCCGAGACAGGGAGGTTGAACAATGAGCAGTTCTTC
18	TRBV5-1	TRBJ2-7	TRBD1	-	CASKIGQGAGNGGYEQYF	TGCGCCAGCAAGATAGGACAGGGGGCCGGTAACGGAGGGTACGAGCAGTACTTC
17	TRBV7-6	TRBJ2-7	TRBD1	-	CASSLGGAGQGAYEQYF	TGTGCCAGCAGCTTAGGAGGGGCAGGACAGGGGGCCTACGAGCAGTACTTC
15	TRBV11-2	TRBJ1-2	-	-	CASSLMGGQLYGYTF	TGTGCCAGCAGCTTAATGGGTGGACAGTTATATGGCTACACCTTC
16	TRBV5-1	TRBJ2-2	TRBD2	-	CASSLGGDYDTGELFF	TGCGCCAGCAGCTTGGGCGGGGACTACGACACCGGGGAGCTGTTTTTT
14	TRBV5-1	TRBJ1-2	-	-	CASSLTGIDDGYTF	TGCGCCAGCAGCTTGACAGGAATTGACGATGGCTACACCTTC
15	TRBV19	TRBJ2-3	TRBD2	-	CASSIGGKHTDTQYF	TGTGCCAGTAGCATCGGGGGGAAACACACAGATACGCAGTATTTT
16	TRBV4-3	TRBJ1-4	TRBD1	-	CASSQGRQGFNEKLFF	TGCGCCAGCAGCCAAGGCCGACAGGGTTTTAATGAAAAACTGTTTTTT
12	TRBV9	TRBJ1-4	-	-	CASSAAGEKLFF	TGTGCCAGCAGCGCTGCAGGTGAAAAACTGTTTTTT
12	TRBV6-6	TRBJ2-7	-	-	CASGTGSHEQYF	TGTGCCAGCGGAACAGGGTCCCACGAGCAGTACTTC
14	TRBV7-2	TRBJ1-2	TRBD1	-	CASSSGTGLSGYTF	TGTGCCAGCAGCAGCGGGACAGGGCTGTCTGGCTACACCTTC
14	TRBV5-1	TRBJ2-7	TRBD1	-	CASSFRQGIYEQYF	TGCGCCAGCAGCTTCCGACAGGGGATCTACGAGCAGTACTTC
15	TRBV6-6	TRBJ2-7	TRBD2	-	CASSPGLAGTLEQYF	TGTGCCAGCAGTCCAGGACTAGCGGGGACCCTCGAGCAGTACTTC
14	TRBV6-5	TRBJ2-7	-	-	CASAPFGASYEQYF	TGTGCCAGCGCGCCCTTTGGGGCCTCCTACGAGCAGTACTTC
16	TRBV4-3	TRBJ1-1	TRBD1	-	CASSPSKGAPNTEAFF	TGCGCCAGCAGCCCCAGTAAGGGGGCGCCGAACACTGAAGCTTTCTTT
14	TRBV6-5	TRBJ1-2	-	-	CASGGGGQGYGYTF	TGTGCCAGCGGGGGCGGGGGCCAGGGCTATGGCTACACCTTC
14	TRBV6-6	TRBJ2-7	TRBD1	-	CASSNWGQGGEQYF	TGTGCCAGCAGTAACTGGGGACAGGGCGGCGAGCAGTACTTC
14	TRBV4-1	TRBJ2-2	-	-	CASSQVTSPGELFF	TGCGCCAGCAGCCAAGTGACTAGTCCCGGGGAGCTGTTTTTT
14	TRBV30	TRBJ2-7	-	-	CARTTGSSSGEQYF	TGTGCCCGGACGACGGGGTCTTCATCGGGAGAGCAGTACTTC
19	TRBV18	TRBJ2-4	TRBD1	-	CASSFGLDRSSLAKNIQYF	TGTGCCAGCTCATTCGGACTGGACAGGAGCTCTCTAGCCAAAAACATTCAGTACTTC
16	TRBV25-1	TRBJ2-2	-	once	CASSESLQANTGELFF	TGTGCCAGCAGTGAGAGTCTCCAAGCGAACACCGGGGAGCTGTTTTTT
14	TRBV3-1/TRBV3-2	TRBJ1-5	TRBD1	-	CASSQGTGNQPQHF	TGTGCCAGCAGCCAGGGGACAGGCAATCAGCCCCAGCATTTT
14	TRBV13	TRBJ1-4	TRBD1	-	CASSGTGTREKLFF	TGTGCCAGCAGCGGGACAGGGACGCGTGAAAAACTGTTTTTT
17	TRBV9	TRBJ2-2	-	-	CASSVEGHTPRGGELFF	TGTGCCAGCAGCGTAGAGGGACATACCCCTCGGGGAGGGGAGCTGTTTTTT
16	TRBV9	TRBJ2-3	TRBD2	-	CASSARTSGVADTQYF	TGTGCCAGCAGCGCCAGGACTAGCGGGGTCGCAGATACGCAGTATTTT
14	TRBV15	TRBJ2-4	TRBD1	-	CATGTGLAKNIQYF	TGTGCCACCGGGACAGGGCTAGCCAAAAACATTCAGTACTTC
13	TRBV5-1	TRBJ2-5	-	-	CASTVTGQETQYF	TGCGCCAGCACGGTCACGGGCCAAGAGACCCAGTACTTC
17	TRBV9	TRBJ2-3	TRBD2	-	CASSVGPGRAFTDTQYF	TGTGCCAGCAGCGTAGGCCCGGGGAGGGCCTTCACAGATACGCAGTATTTT